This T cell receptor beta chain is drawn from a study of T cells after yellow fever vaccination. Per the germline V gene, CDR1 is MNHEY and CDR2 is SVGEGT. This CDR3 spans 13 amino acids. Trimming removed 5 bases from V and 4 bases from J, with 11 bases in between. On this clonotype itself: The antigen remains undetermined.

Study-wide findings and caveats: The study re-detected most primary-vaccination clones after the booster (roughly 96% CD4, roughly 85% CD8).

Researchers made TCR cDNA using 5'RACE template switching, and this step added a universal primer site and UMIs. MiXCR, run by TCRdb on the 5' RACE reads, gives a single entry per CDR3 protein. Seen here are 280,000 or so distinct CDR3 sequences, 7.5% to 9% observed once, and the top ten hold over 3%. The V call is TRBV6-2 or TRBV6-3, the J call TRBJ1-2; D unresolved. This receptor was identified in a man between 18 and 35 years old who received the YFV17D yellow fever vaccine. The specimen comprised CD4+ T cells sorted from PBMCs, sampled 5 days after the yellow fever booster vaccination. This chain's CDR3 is CASSPSMGYGYTF. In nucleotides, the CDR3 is TGTGCCAGCAGTCCGTCGATGGGCTATGGCTACACCTTC.